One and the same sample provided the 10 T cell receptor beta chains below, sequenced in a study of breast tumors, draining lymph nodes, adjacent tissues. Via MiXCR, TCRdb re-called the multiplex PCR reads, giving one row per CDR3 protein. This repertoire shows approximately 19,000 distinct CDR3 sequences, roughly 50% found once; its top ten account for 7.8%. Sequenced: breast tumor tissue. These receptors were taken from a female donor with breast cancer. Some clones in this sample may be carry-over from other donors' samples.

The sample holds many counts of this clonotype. CDR3 sequence reads: CASSPQVFSNYGYTF. CDR3 coding DNA: TGTGCCAGCAGTCCCCAAGTCTTCTCTAACTATGGCTACACCTTC. The chain recombines TRBV27 with TRBJ1-2, with D uncertain. Between the trimmed V and J ends, which lost 5 bases and 0 bases, there was a span of 13 bases. The CDR3 totals 15 residues. Looked up from germline, CDR1 is MNHEY and CDR2 is SMNVEV (reference sequence).

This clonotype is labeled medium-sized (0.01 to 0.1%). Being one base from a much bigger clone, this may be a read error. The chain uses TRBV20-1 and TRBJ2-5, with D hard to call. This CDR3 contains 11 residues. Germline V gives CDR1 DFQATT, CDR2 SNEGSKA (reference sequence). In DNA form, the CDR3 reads TGCAGTGCTCAGGACCAAGAGACCCAGTCCTTC. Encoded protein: CSAQDQETQSF.

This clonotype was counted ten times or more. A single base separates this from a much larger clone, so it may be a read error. CDR3 residues: CSTRDFIFSRQVHLNYGYTF. CDR3 coding DNA: TGCAGTACTAGAGATTTTATTTTCAGCAGACAGGTCCATTTGAACTATGGCTACACCTTC. The V gene is TRBV20-1, the J gene TRBJ1-2; a possible D gene is TRBD1 (6 bases). CDR3 length: 20 amino acids. Germline CDR1 DFQATT, CDR2 SNEGSKA (reference sequence).

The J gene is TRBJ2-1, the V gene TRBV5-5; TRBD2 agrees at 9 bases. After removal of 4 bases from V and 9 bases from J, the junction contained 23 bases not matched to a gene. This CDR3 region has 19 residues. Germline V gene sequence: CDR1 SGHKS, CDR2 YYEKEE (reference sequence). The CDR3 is CASSQDTGDASGAAREQFF. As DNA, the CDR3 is TGTGCCAGCAGCCAAGACACGGGCGATGCTAGCGGGGCCGCGCGTGAGCAGTTCTTC.

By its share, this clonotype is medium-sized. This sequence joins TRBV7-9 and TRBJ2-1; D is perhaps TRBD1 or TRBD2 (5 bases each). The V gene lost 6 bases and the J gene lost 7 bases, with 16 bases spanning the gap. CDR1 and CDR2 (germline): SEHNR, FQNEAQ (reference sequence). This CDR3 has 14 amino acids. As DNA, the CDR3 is TGTGCCAGCAGTCCCAGTCGGGGACCAAATGAGCAGTTCTTC. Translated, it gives CASSPSRGPNEQFF.

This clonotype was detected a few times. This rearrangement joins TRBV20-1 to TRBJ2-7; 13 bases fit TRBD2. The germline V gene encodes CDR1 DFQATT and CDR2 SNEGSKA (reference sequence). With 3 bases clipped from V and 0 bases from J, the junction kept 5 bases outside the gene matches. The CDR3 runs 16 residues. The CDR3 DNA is TGCAGTGCTAGCAGGACTAGCGGGGGAAACTCCTACGAGCAGTACTTC. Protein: CSASRTSGGNSYEQYF.

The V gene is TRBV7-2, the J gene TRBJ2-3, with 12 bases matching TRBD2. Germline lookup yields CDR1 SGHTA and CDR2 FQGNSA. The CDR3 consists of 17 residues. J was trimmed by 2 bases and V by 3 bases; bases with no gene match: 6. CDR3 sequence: CASSLFLAGGATDTQYF. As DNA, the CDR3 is TGTGCCAGCAGCTTGTTCCTAGCGGGAGGGGCCACAGATACGCAGTATTTT.

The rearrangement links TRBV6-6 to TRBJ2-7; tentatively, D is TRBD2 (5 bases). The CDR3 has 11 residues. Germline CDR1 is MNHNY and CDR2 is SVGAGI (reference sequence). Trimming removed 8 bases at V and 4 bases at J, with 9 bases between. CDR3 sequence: CASGLKYEQYF. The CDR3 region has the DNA TGTGCCAGCGGACTTAAGTACGAGCAGTACTTC.

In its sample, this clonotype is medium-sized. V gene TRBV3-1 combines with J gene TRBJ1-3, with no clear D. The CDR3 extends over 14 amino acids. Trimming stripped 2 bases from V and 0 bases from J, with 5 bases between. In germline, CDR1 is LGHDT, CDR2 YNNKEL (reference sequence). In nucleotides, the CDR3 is TGTGCCAGCAGCCAACCAGGCTCTGGAAACACCATATATTTT. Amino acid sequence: CASSQPGSGNTIYF.

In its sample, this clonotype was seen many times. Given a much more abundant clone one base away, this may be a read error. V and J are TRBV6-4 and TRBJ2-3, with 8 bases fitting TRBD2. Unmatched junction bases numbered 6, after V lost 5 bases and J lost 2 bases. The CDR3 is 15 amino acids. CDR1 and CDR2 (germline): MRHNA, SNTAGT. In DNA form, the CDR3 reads TGTGCCAGCAGTCGGGTAGCGGGACACACAGATACGCAGTATTTT. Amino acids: CASSRVAGHTDTQYF.